This is a list of T cell receptor beta chains from one sample in a study of OX40 agonist ivuxolimab in advanced cancers. TCRdb's table, derived via immunoSEQ multiplex PCR, lists solely in-frame clones and lacks some. This sample has approximately 33,000 clones, with approximately 86% found just once. Sequences were derived from CD4+ or CD8+ T cells sorted from blood, sampled in a trial of the OX40 agonist ivuxolimab. The receptors derive from an adult with an advanced solid tumor such as melanoma, head and neck, liver or kidney cancer. Each CDR3 is given with its conserved first and last residue.

j_gene: TRBJ2-7
v_gene: TRBV6-1
CDR3aa: CASSVTRDSYEQYF

j_gene: TRBJ2-7
v_gene: TRBV7-6
CDR3aa: CASSLGQGAYEQYF

j_gene: TRBJ2-6
v_gene: TRBV11-2
CDR3aa: CASSLGGGANVLTF

j_gene: TRBJ2-1
v_gene: TRBV29-1
CDR3aa: CSAPGGGLYNEQFF

j_gene: TRBJ2-1
v_gene: TRBV19
CDR3aa: CASSMASGGYNEQFF

j_gene: TRBJ2-1
v_gene: TRBV19
CDR3aa: CASSVRGALPYNEQFF

j_gene: TRBJ1-3
v_gene: TRBV11-2
CDR3aa: CASSLTGTDGNTIYF

j_gene: TRBJ2-1
v_gene: TRBV6-5
CDR3aa: CASSTRDASYNEQFF

j_gene: TRBJ2-2
v_gene: TRBV11-2
CDR3aa: CASPGQGVAGELFF

j_gene: TRBJ1-6
v_gene: TRBV5-6
CDR3aa: CASSLFRQGNSPLHF

j_gene: TRBJ2-7
v_gene: TRBV6-5
CDR3aa: CASSYGANNYEQYF

j_gene: TRBJ2-1
v_gene: TRBV13
CDR3aa: CASRSTTGYNEQFF

j_gene: TRBJ2-7
v_gene: TRBV2
CDR3aa: CASSEWGTLHYEQYF

j_gene: TRBJ2-7
v_gene: TRBV28
CDR3aa: CASSSSSFYEQYF

j_gene: TRBJ2-1
v_gene: TRBV9
CDR3aa: CASSVLAGVNYNEQFF

j_gene: TRBJ2-3
v_gene: TRBV9
CDR3aa: CASSSQAGTSTDTQYF

j_gene: TRBJ2-1
v_gene: TRBV9
CDR3aa: CASSVESGQGDEQFF

j_gene: TRBJ2-7
v_gene: TRBV28
CDR3aa: CASRQTLTGFDEQYF

j_gene: TRBJ1-5
v_gene: TRBV30
CDR3aa: CAWTVGGNQPQHF

j_gene: TRBJ1-5
v_gene: TRBV5-6
CDR3aa: CASSPGPNQPQHF

j_gene: TRBJ2-4
v_gene: TRBV10-3
CDR3aa: CAISELGLAGGPVKNIQYF

j_gene: TRBJ2-1
v_gene: TRBV6-4
CDR3aa: CASSQERGVQVEQFF

j_gene: TRBJ2-7
v_gene: TRBV18
CDR3aa: CASSGTGGDEQYF

j_gene: TRBJ1-2
v_gene: TRBV27
CDR3aa: CASSDGQGGYGYTF

j_gene: TRBJ2-7
v_gene: TRBV4-1
CDR3aa: CASSQGGSTYYEQYF

j_gene: TRBJ2-3
v_gene: TRBV6-5
CDR3aa: CASTPDIRDTQYF

j_gene: TRBJ2-2
v_gene: TRBV9
CDR3aa: CASSQRGLVSTGELFF

j_gene: TRBJ2-7
v_gene: TRBV11-1
CDR3aa: CASSPSWDSSYEQYF

j_gene: TRBJ2-7
v_gene: TRBV29-1
CDR3aa: CSVLQGPYEQYF

j_gene: TRBJ2-5
v_gene: TRBV4-2
CDR3aa: CASSQVFPSGVQETQYF

j_gene: TRBJ2-7
v_gene: TRBV7-9
CDR3aa: CASSPGSVRVWYEQYF

j_gene: TRBJ1-3
v_gene: TRBV9
CDR3aa: CASSADREGNTIYF

j_gene: TRBJ1-3
v_gene: TRBV29-1
CDR3aa: CSVEVVGDSGNTIYF

j_gene: TRBJ1-2
v_gene: TRBV6-1
CDR3aa: CASSLSRGLLNGYTF

j_gene: TRBJ2-7
v_gene: TRBV28
CDR3aa: CASSHLSEQYF

j_gene: TRBJ2-2
v_gene: TRBV9
CDR3aa: CASSVGDGELFF

j_gene: TRBJ2-7
v_gene: TRBV5-6
CDR3aa: CASSLALGGSYEQYF

j_gene: TRBJ2-2
v_gene: TRBV4-1
CDR3aa: CASSQGGQGGNGELFF

j_gene: TRBJ1-4
v_gene: TRBV15
CDR3aa: CATSRDRGLNEKLFF

j_gene: TRBJ2-5
v_gene: TRBV13
CDR3aa: CASSLGELPGETQYF

j_gene: TRBJ2-7
v_gene: TRBV11-2
CDR3aa: CASSLDRGEQYF

j_gene: TRBJ2-5
v_gene: TRBV9
CDR3aa: CASSVDGVVLSLETQYF

j_gene: TRBJ2-5
v_gene: TRBV21-1
CDR3aa: CASTGKTQETQYF

j_gene: TRBJ2-1
v_gene: TRBV6-4
CDR3aa: CASSETESSYNEQFF

j_gene: TRBJ2-4
v_gene: TRBV28
CDR3aa: CASSFAFSDSRNIQYF

j_gene: TRBJ2-5
v_gene: TRBV6-1
CDR3aa: CASSEGAGGQETQYF

j_gene: TRBJ2-1
v_gene: TRBV18
CDR3aa: CASSPAPGQPIRQFF

j_gene: TRBJ2-7
v_gene: TRBV6-5
CDR3aa: CASSSRQANTYEQYF

j_gene: TRBJ2-1
v_gene: TRBV28
CDR3aa: CAAAPSYNEQFF

j_gene: TRBJ2-7
v_gene: TRBV29-1
CDR3aa: CSVQAQGPWGEQYF

j_gene: TRBJ1-3
v_gene: TRBV7-9
CDR3aa: CASSQRGDNTIYF

j_gene: TRBJ2-1
v_gene: TRBV6-1
CDR3aa: CASPSGMSSYNEQFF

j_gene: TRBJ2-5
v_gene: TRBV7-8
CDR3aa: CASSSLAGVRETQYF

j_gene: TRBJ2-7
v_gene: TRBV13
CDR3aa: CASSFKREGSYEQYF

j_gene: TRBJ2-7
v_gene: TRBV30
CDR3aa: CAWSMGRGNYEQYF

j_gene: TRBJ1-5
v_gene: TRBV4-1
CDR3aa: CASSQGRDRTANQPQHF

j_gene: TRBJ2-5
v_gene: TRBV28
CDR3aa: CASRMGQGQETQYF

j_gene: TRBJ2-7
v_gene: TRBV20-1
CDR3aa: CSARPRYEQYF

j_gene: TRBJ1-1
v_gene: TRBV19
CDR3aa: CASSLDSGTEAFF

j_gene: TRBJ2-2
v_gene: TRBV4-1
CDR3aa: CASSQDPGLAGGPGGELFF